Below, 22 T cell receptor beta chains from the same sample are listed, as sequenced in a study of regulatory T cells in long-lasting Graves disease (dated by TCRdb to the early 2020s). Libraries were built with multiplex PCR. Sequencer: Illumina HiSeq 4000. iRepertoire HTBI primers and Arm-PCR amplification of CDR3 regions were used to construct TCR beta libraries. TCRdb itself trimmed the public reads at Q25 with fastp, ran MiXCR and retained productive beta chains. Identical CDR3 protein sequences are pooled into one entry, listed with their most common genes and DNA. The sample yields some 600,000 distinct CDR3 sequences; more than 15% were counted once. The ten top clones hold about 11% of the sample. The time point label corresponds to: newly diagnosed GD, antithyroid drugs for less than 3 months. For both TCR sequencing and RNA sequencing, RNA was extracted from PBMCs using TRIzol. These records were also assigned to another study, of T cells in Graves' hyperthyroidism and ophthalmopathy.

The source was peripheral blood mononuclear cells (PBMCs), collected at new diagnosis, from a patient treated with antithyroid drugs. The source is a man in his late teens or twenties with Graves disease. Donor details come from another sample of the same person, matched by shared clones.

This clonotype was counted only a few times. This CDR3 reads CAWSVLNNEQFF. The DNA for the CDR3 is TGTGCCTGGAGTGTACTTAACAATGAGCAGTTCTTC. The genes are TRBV30 and TRBJ2-1; the D is unclear. The V gene lost 0 bases and the J gene lost 5 bases, with 5 bases spanning the gap. The CDR3 consists of 12 residues. Germline CDR1 is GTSNPN and CDR2 is SVGIG (reference sequence).

This clonotype showed up many times. The V gene is TRBV13, the J gene TRBJ1-2; TRBD1 agrees at 7 bases. Germline values: CDR1 PRHDT, CDR2 FYEKMQ (reference sequence). The CDR3 is 14 amino acids. V was pared by 5 bases and J by 7 bases, with 10 bases of the junction left unmatched. CDR3 in amino acids: CASSLQTGFRGYTF. The CDR3 DNA follows: TGTGCCAGCAGCCTCCAGACAGGGTTTCGTGGCTACACCTTC.

This clonotype showed up just a few times. The chain joins TRBV5-1 to TRBJ2-3, with 13 bases lining up with TRBD2. CDR1 SGHRS and CDR2 YFSETQ come from the germline V gene. V lost 3 bases and J lost 2; bases outside the gene matches: 12. The CDR3 is 19 amino acids. The CDR3 coding sequence is TGCGCCAGCAGCTCCCGACTAGCGGGAGGCTTTTTGGACACAGATACGCAGTATTTT. Its protein product is CASSSRLAGGFLDTDTQYF.

The chain joins TRBV5-1 to TRBJ2-1; D may be TRBD2 (5 bases). The CDR3 contains 16 residues. Trimming cost V 0 bases and J 6 bases, with 16 bases left between them. Looked up from germline, CDR1 is SGHRS and CDR2 is YFSETQ. CDR3 protein: CASSLEPGETPNEQFF. CDR3 nucleotide sequence: TGCGCCAGCAGCTTGGAACCCGGGGAGACACCCAATGAGCAGTTCTTC.

The rearrangement uses TRBV27 and TRBJ2-5, with 8 positions matching TRBD2. V trimming: 4 bases; J trimming: 5 bases; junction bases outside the gene matches: 12. Looked up from germline, CDR1 is MNHEY and CDR2 is SMNVEV (reference sequence). The CDR3 totals 16 residues. CDR3 sequence: CASSSIAGRGWETQYF. CDR3 DNA sequence: TGTGCCAGCAGTTCAATAGCGGGACGGGGATGGGAGACCCAGTACTTC.

This clonotype has just a few counts. The chain couples TRBV10-3 to TRBJ1-1, with a possible D match to TRBD1 (6 bases). CDR1 is ENHRY, CDR2 SYGVKD, per germline. The CDR3 spans 14 residues. Deletions cut 3 bases from V and 8 bases from J, with 16 bases between. CDR3 sequence: CAISDGGVGIEAFF. CDR3 bases: TGTGCCATCAGTGACGGGGGCGTGGGGATAGAAGCTTTCTTT.

The chain has TRBV4-1 and TRBJ2-7, with D possibly matching TRBD2 (7 bases). The CDR3 sequence is 16 residues long. The germline V and J ends were trimmed by 1 base and 6 bases, with 19 bases remaining between them. Germline values: CDR1 MGHRA, CDR2 YSYEKL. CDR3 region: CASSQVRGQGAGEQYF. The CDR3 DNA follows: TGCGCCAGCAGCCAAGTGCGGGGGCAGGGTGCTGGCGAGCAGTACTTC.

This chain connects TRBV27 to TRBJ1-2, with a possible D match to TRBD1 (5 bases). Germline V gene data show CDR1 as MNHEY and CDR2 as SMNVEV (reference sequence). Between the trimmed V and J ends, which lost 3 bases and 10 bases, there was a span of 15 bases. The CDR3 length is 13 residues. This CDR3 is CASSFWSGGDYTF. As DNA, the CDR3 is TGTGCCAGCAGTTTTTGGTCCGGGGGGGACTACACCTTC.

There are a few counts of this clonotype. V is TRBV20-1 and J is TRBJ1-1; 7 nucleotides agree with TRBD1. Germline V gene lookup returns CDR1 DFQATT and CDR2 SNEGSKA (reference sequence). Losses at the gene ends were 0 bases for V and 5 bases for J; bases not matched to a gene: 3. This CDR3 region has 13 residues. The CDR3: CSAREGGVTEAFF. As DNA, the CDR3 is TGCAGTGCTAGAGAAGGGGGCGTAACTGAAGCTTTCTTT.

This clonotype was counted ten times or more. The CDR3 is CASSLNGDAGNEQFF. CDR3 nucleotide sequence: TGTGCCAGCAGTTTAAATGGGGATGCTGGCAATGAGCAGTTCTTC. J is TRBJ2-1 and V is TRBV27, with no clear D. This CDR3 region has 15 residues. Trimming shortened V by 2 bases and J by 6 bases, and 14 bases separated the two germline ends. Per germline, CDR1 MNHEY and CDR2 SMNVEV (reference sequence).

The chain has TRBV20-1 and TRBJ2-2; D is possibly TRBD2 (6 bases). V was clipped by 4 bases and J by 1 base, with 7 bases between them. Per the germline V gene, CDR1 is DFQATT and CDR2 is SNEGSKA (reference sequence). The CDR3 is 13 amino acids. CDR3 sequence: CSATGLNTGELFF. The CDR3, as DNA: TGCAGTGCTACGGGACTGAACACCGGGGAGCTGTTTTTT.

The chain links TRBV5-1 to TRBJ2-3; D possibly corresponds to TRBD1 (6 bases). CDR1 and CDR2 (germline): SGHRS, YFSETQ. CDR3 length equals 15 residues. Trimming took off 2 bases at V and 2 bases at J, with 12 bases between the two ends. The DNA for the CDR3 is TGCGCCAGCAGCTTAGTAACAGGGACCACAGATACGCAGTATTTT. This translates into CASSLVTGTTDTQYF.

This clonotype was detected only a few times. The V and J genes are TRBV9 and TRBJ1-4, with a tentative D call TRBD1 (6 bases). The V gene's germline CDR1 is SGDLS and CDR2 YYNGEE. Trimming took off 4 bases at V and 8 bases at J, with 15 bases between the two ends. The CDR3 extends over 14 amino acids. The CDR3 sequence is CASSRGGNREKLFF. CDR3 DNA: TGTGCCAGCAGCCGAGGGGGGAATCGGGAAAAACTGTTTTTT.

The table lists this clonotype with many counts. The genes are TRBV7-9 and TRBJ2-1; 9 bases fit TRBD2. CDR1 and CDR2 (germline): SEHNR, FQNEAQ (reference sequence). The CDR3 covers 15 residues. The trim removed 7 bases at V and 8 bases at J, leaving 12 bases unmatched. CDR3: CASIDSGSGVHEQFF. Written as DNA, the CDR3 is TGTGCCAGCATTGATAGCGGGAGCGGAGTACATGAGCAGTTCTTC.

This clonotype was seen at least ten times. This chain joins TRBV11-2 and TRBJ2-3; TRBD1 might be the D (5 bases). V lost 5 bases and J lost 5, with 14 bases in between. Germline values: CDR1 SGHAT, CDR2 FQNNGV. The CDR3 contains 14 residues. The CDR3 DNA follows: TGTGCCAGCAGCGAAGGGGCAGCAATAGATACGCAGTATTTT. This translates into CASSEGAAIDTQYF.

J is TRBJ1-4 and V is TRBV5-1; D unclear. V gave up 2 bases and J gave up 7 bases, with 12 bases separating them. CDR3 length: 14 amino acids. Germline V CDR1 and CDR2: SGHRS, YFSETQ. Here the CDR3 reads CASSFQDRGEKLFF. CDR3 nucleotide sequence: TGCGCCAGCAGCTTTCAGGATAGAGGTGAAAAACTGTTTTTT.

This clonotype occurred many times. This chain links TRBV28 with TRBJ1-6, with D tentatively TRBD1 (6 bases). CDR1 and CDR2 (germline): MDHEN, SYDVKM. Trimming removed 5 bases from V and 7 bases from J, with 15 bases in between. This CDR3 is built from 15 residues. The CDR3 sequence is CASSDDRFSNSPLHF. CDR3 DNA sequence: TGTGCCAGCAGTGATGACAGGTTTTCGAATTCACCCCTCCACTTT.

There are many counts of this clonotype. The rearrangement joins TRBV5-1 to TRBJ1-5; TRBD1 might be the D (6 bases). The V gene lost 2 bases and the J gene lost 5 bases, with 11 bases spanning the gap. Germline assignment: CDR1 SGHRS and CDR2 YFSETQ. The CDR3 sequence is 14 residues long. CDR3 residues: CASSLGTTDQPQHF. DNA for the CDR3: TGCGCCAGCAGCTTAGGGACAACTGATCAGCCCCAGCATTTT.

This clonotype came up a few times. The rearrangement joins TRBV5-1 to TRBJ2-5; 7 bases align to TRBD1. The CDR3 has 15 amino acids. The J segment lost 5 bases and the V segment lost 0 bases, leaving 7 bases of the junction unmatched. CDR1 and CDR2 (germline): SGHRS, YFSETQ. Written as DNA, the CDR3 is TGCGCCAGCAGCTTGGCTGAGGGGGCAGAGGAGACCCAGTACTTC. This codes for CASSLAEGAEETQYF.

This clonotype has ten or more counts. The chain uses TRBV27 and TRBJ2-7; possible D gene TRBD1, 5 bases. Trimming took 0 bases from V and 4 from J, leaving 10 bases between them. Germline V lookup: CDR1 MNHEY, CDR2 SMNVEV (reference sequence). The CDR3 totals 14 residues. The CDR3 nucleotides are TGTGCCAGCAGTTTATCGCAGGGCCAGTACGAGCAGTACTTC. Encoded protein: CASSLSQGQYEQYF.

The rearrangement links TRBV7-9 to TRBJ2-3; D is ambiguous. V lost 1 base and J lost 1, with 6 bases in between. CDR3 length equals 14 residues. Germline V gives CDR1 SEHNR, CDR2 FQNEAQ (reference sequence). The CDR3 nucleotides read TGTGCCAGCAGCTTAGACAAGCGCACAGATACGCAGTATTTT. Protein product: CASSLDKRTDTQYF.

The V gene is TRBV10-2, the J gene TRBJ2-1; TRBD2 aligns across 12 bases. Germline trimming cut 4 bases from V and 0 bases from J; bases unmatched to any gene: 4. CDR1 WSHSY and CDR2 SAAADI come from the germline V gene. This CDR3 has 17 residues. Written as DNA, the CDR3 is TGCGCCAGCAGTGGGACTAGCGGGGTCCTCTCCTACAATGAGCAGTTCTTC. Its translation is CASSGTSGVLSYNEQFF.